Below are 6 T cell receptor beta chains sequenced from a single sample in a study of cytomegalovirus exposure and HLA in healthy donors. Use of 60 Vbeta and 13 Jbeta primers characterized the PCR. TCRdb keeps only in-frame clones here, not all; method: immunoSEQ multiplex PCR. The data contain approximately 150,000 clones, roughly 74% of them seen just once; the ten biggest clones take up 4.9%. The sample consisted of PBMCs. These receptors were collected from a male donor in good health and CMV-seronegative.

The rearrangement uses TRBV6-6 and TRBJ2-1, with D unclear. The CDR3 totals 11 residues. The V end was cut by 5 bases, the J end by 10 bases, with 9 bases between. The germline V gene encodes CDR1 MNHNY and CDR2 SVGAGI (reference sequence). CDR3 in amino acids: CASSLAAEQFF. The CDR3 nucleotides are TGTGCCAGCAGTCTGGCGGCCGAGCAGTTCTTC.

This chain links TRBV10-3 with TRBJ2-5; perhaps TRBD1 as D (5 bases). V shed 3 bases and J shed 6 bases, with 8 bases lying between them. There are 12 residues in the CDR3. CDR1 and CDR2 (germline): ENHRY, SYGVKD. CDR3 sequence reads: CAISEGAKTQYF. The CDR3 DNA reads as TGTGCCATCAGTGAAGGGGCAAAGACCCAGTACTTC.

CDR3 sequence (DNA): TGTGCCAGCAGCTGGGGTCCAGGGGGCACCGGGGAGCTGTTTTTT. Translating gives CASSWGPGGTGELFF. This chain joins TRBV5-6 and TRBJ2-2; 7 positions match TRBD1. Losses at the gene ends were 3 bases for V and 4 bases for J; bases not matched to a gene: 6. The germline V gene has CDR1 SGHDT and CDR2 YYEEEE. This CDR3 region has 15 residues.

This chain connects TRBV7-2 to TRBJ1-2, with a weak D call TRBD1 (6 bases). The length of the CDR3 is 14 residues. The V end lost 5 bases, the J end lost 3 bases, and 13 bases lay between the germline ends. Germline V CDR1 and CDR2: SGHTA, FQGNSA. CDR3 nucleotide sequence: TGTGCCAGCAGCGTCCAACAGGGTTACTATGGCTACACCTTC. As protein: CASSVQQGYYGYTF.

V and J are TRBV18 and TRBJ2-7; the D gene is possibly TRBD1 (6 bases). Germline V gene lookup returns CDR1 KGHSH and CDR2 LQKENI. This CDR3 comprises 14 residues. V was trimmed by 2 bases and J by 0 bases, leaving 8 bases between them. The CDR3 loop is CASSPDRSSYEQYF. The CDR3 bases are TGTGCCAGCTCACCAGACAGGAGCTCCTACGAGCAGTACTTC.

V gene TRBV7-2 combines with J gene TRBJ2-5; TRBD1 is a possible D gene (5 bases). The J call is uncertain, as TRBJ2-7 better fits the DNA end. The CDR3 has 15 residues. Looked up from germline, CDR1 is SGHTA and CDR2 is FQGNSA. The DNA for the CDR3 is TGTGCCAGCAGCTTAGGGGCAGGGCAGATGGGCGAGCAGTACTTC. As protein: CASSLGAGQMGEQYF.